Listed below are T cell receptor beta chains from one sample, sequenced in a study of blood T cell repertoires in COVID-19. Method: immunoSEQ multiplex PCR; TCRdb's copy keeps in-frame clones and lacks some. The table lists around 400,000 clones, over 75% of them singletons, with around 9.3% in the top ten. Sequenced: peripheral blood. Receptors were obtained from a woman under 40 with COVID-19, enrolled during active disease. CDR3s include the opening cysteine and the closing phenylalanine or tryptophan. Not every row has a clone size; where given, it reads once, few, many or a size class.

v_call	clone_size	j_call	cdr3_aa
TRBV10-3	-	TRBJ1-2	CAISGSNYGYTF
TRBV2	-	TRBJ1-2	CASRMTGNGYTF
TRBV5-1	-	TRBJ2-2	CASSRPGTSGTFANTGELFF
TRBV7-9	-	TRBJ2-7	CASSSSAGTSGYEQYF
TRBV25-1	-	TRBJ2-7	CASSGLQGSHEQYF
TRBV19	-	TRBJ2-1	CASSSRGQGVWNEQFF
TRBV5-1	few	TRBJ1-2	CASNPTGGNYGYTF
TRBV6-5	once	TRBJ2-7	CASSSNRGHEQYF
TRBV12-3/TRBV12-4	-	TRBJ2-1	CASRLVNVGDWFF
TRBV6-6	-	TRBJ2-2	CASSYGRATGELFF